The 12 T cell receptor beta chains presented below share a single source sample, sequenced in a study of blood T cell repertoires in COVID-19. TCRdb's table, derived via immunoSEQ multiplex PCR, lists solely in-frame clones and lacks some. This table holds roughly 190,000 clones, about four fifths found once. The sample consisted of peripheral blood. The receptors come from a man between 60 and 75 years old with acute or convalescent COVID-19.

This rearrangement joins TRBV7-2 to TRBJ1-1; D perhaps matches TRBD1 (5 bases). This CDR3 spans 16 amino acids. Germline-derived CDR1 and CDR2 are SGHTA and FQGNSA. Trimming removed 5 bases from V and 10 bases from J, with 26 bases in between. The CDR3 region is CASSQERWGNNQGAFF. For the CDR3, the DNA is TGTGCCAGCAGCCAAGAAAGGTGGGGTAATAACCAGGGAGCTTTCTTT.

The V call is TRBV6-5, the J call TRBJ1-2, with 8 bases identical to TRBD1. V trimming: 7 bases; J trimming: 5 bases; junction bases outside the gene matches: 12. The CDR3 totals 15 residues. From germline, CDR1 is MNHEY and CDR2 SVGAGI. The DNA of the CDR3 is TGTGCCAGCAACCCAGGACAGGGACTTGGTTATGGCTACACCTTC. Protein: CASNPGQGLGYGYTF.

The chain has TRBV2 and TRBJ2-1, with TRBD2 identical over 9 bases. The CDR3 sequence is 15 residues long. Germline values: CDR1 SNHLY, CDR2 FYNNEI. V lost 2 bases to trimming and J lost 5 bases; unmatched junction nucleotides: 4. CDR3 loop: CASSESGGTHNEQFF. The CDR3 DNA reads as TGTGCCAGCAGTGAAAGCGGGGGGACCCACAATGAGCAGTTCTTC.

J is TRBJ1-1 and V is TRBV6-6; 10 nucleotides align to TRBD1. The CDR3 consists of 15 residues. The V gene end was trimmed by 6 bases and the J gene end by 9 bases; junction bases not matched to a gene: 13. Germline V gene data show CDR1 as MNHNY and CDR2 as SVGAGI (reference sequence). CDR3 nucleotides: TGTGCCAGCAGCCCACTTCCTGGGACAGGGGAAAAAGCTTTCTTT. Translation gives CASSPLPGTGEKAFF.

The chain is built from TRBV6-5 and TRBJ1-1; 8 bases are a match to TRBD1. The CDR3 totals 14 residues. V gave up 5 bases and J gave up 8 bases; unmatched junction bases: 10. Per the germline V gene, CDR1 is MNHEY and CDR2 is SVGAGI. The CDR3 DNA reads TGTGCCAGCAGTCCTTCAGGGGGCCGCCACGAAGCTTTCTTT. Protein product: CASSPSGGRHEAFF.

This clone was seen a few times. The chain joins TRBV29-1 to TRBJ2-7, with 10 bases fitting TRBD1. In germline, CDR1 is SQVTM, CDR2 ANQGSEA. The trim removed 5 bases at V and 4 bases at J, leaving 2 bases unmatched. This CDR3 region has 12 residues. CDR3 sequence: CSVTGQGYEQYF. CDR3 in DNA: TGCAGCGTTACGGGACAGGGGTACGAGCAGTACTTC.

This clone was counted once. V usage is TRBV9 and J usage is TRBJ2-1, with 10 bases matching TRBD2. After removal of 4 bases from V and 0 bases from J, the junction contained 13 bases not matched to a gene. The CDR3 has 19 amino acids. From germline, CDR1 is SGDLS and CDR2 YYNGEE. The CDR3 sequence is CASSWGTSASLSSYNEQFF. The CDR3 DNA is TGTGCCAGCAGCTGGGGGACTAGCGCATCCCTGAGCTCCTACAATGAGCAGTTCTTC.

The J gene is TRBJ2-4, the V gene TRBV6-5; 11 bases fit TRBD2. The ends lost 4 bases at V and 0 bases at J; junction bases unmatched: 2. Germline V gene lookup returns CDR1 MNHEY and CDR2 SVGAGI. The CDR3 is 16 amino acids. The CDR3 is CASSFGLAGAKNIQYF. The DNA for the CDR3 is TGTGCCAGCAGTTTTGGACTAGCGGGAGCCAAAAACATTCAGTACTTC.

This clone was recorded a few times. V and J are TRBV5-6 and TRBJ1-6, with D possibly being TRBD1 (6 bases). V was clipped by 4 bases and J by 8 bases, with 16 bases between them. From germline, CDR1 is SGHDT and CDR2 YYEEEE. The CDR3 length is 15 residues. As DNA, the CDR3 is TGTGCCAGCAGCCCCCGGACAGCCCTTTATTCACCCCTCCACTTT. Protein: CASSPRTALYSPLHF.

The chain employs TRBV4-1 and TRBJ1-6; tentative D call: TRBD1 (6 bases). CDR1 is MGHRA, CDR2 YSYEKL, per germline. The CDR3 spans 17 residues. Trimming removed 1 base at V and 9 bases at J, with 19 bases between. CDR3 sequence (DNA): TGCGCCAGCAGCCAAGGGCGGGGGGGGGCAATGGTTTCACCCCTCCACTTT. Its protein product is CASSQGRGGAMVSPLHF.

This clone was detected only a few times. The chain combines TRBV5-4 with TRBJ1-4; possible D gene TRBD1, 6 bases. Trimming cost V 1 base and J 6 bases, with 10 bases left between them. The CDR3 totals 14 residues. The germline CDR1 and CDR2 sequences are SGHNT and YYREEE (reference sequence). CDR3 nucleotide sequence: TGTGCCAGCAGCTTGCGGGACAAAGATGAAAAACTGTTTTTT. This encodes CASSLRDKDEKLFF. Supplemented by reference TRBV5-4 and TRBJ1-4, the full variable domain reads ETGVTQSPTHLIKTRGQQVTLRCSSQSGHNTVSWYQQALGQGPQFIFQYYREEENGRGNFPPRFSGLQFPNYSSELNVNALELDDSALYLCASSLRDKDEKLFFGSGTQLSVL.

This chain links TRBV18 with TRBJ1-1; D is unresolved. This CDR3 spans 20 amino acids. Trimming pared 5 bases from V and 0 bases from J, leaving 28 bases between. Germline CDR1 is KGHSH and CDR2 is LQKENI. Here the CDR3 DNA reads TGTGCCAGCTCAGCCCAACGGGAGAGGGCAGGCACCGACCTGAACACTGAAGCTTTCTTT. As protein: CASSAQRERAGTDLNTEAFF.